The next 30 T cell receptor beta chains were all read from a single sample in a study of blood T cell repertoires in COVID-19. TCRdb's copy holds only in-frame clones and misses some; the assay was immunoSEQ multiplex PCR. Counted here are around 270,000 clones, 80% to 90% occurring once; the ten biggest clones make up around 3%. The sequencing sample was made of PBMCs or T cells enriched from blood (not recorded which). The receptors originated from a woman between 40 and 55 years old who had been exposed to COVID-19.

V gene TRBV9 combines with J gene TRBJ1-6; D is undetermined. With 7 bases removed from V and 10 bases from J, the gap between germline ends came to 12 bases. The germline V gene has CDR1 SGDLS and CDR2 YYNGEE. This CDR3 is 12 amino acids long. This CDR3 reads CASAGLGSPLHF. The CDR3 DNA reads as TGTGCCAGCGCCGGTCTGGGCTCACCCCTCCACTTT. The full variable domain, with the rest looked up from reference TRBV9 and TRBJ1-6, is DSGVTQTPKHLITATGQRVTLRCSPRSGDLSVYWYQQSLDQGLQFLIQYYNGEERAKGNILERFSAQQFPDLHSELNLSSLELGDSALYFCASAGLGSPLHFGNGTRLTVT.

This clone was found once. V and J are TRBV27 and TRBJ2-1, with 7 positions matching TRBD2. This CDR3 contains 16 residues. J was trimmed by 4 bases and V by 4 bases; bases with no gene match: 10. In germline, CDR1 is MNHEY, CDR2 SMNVEV (reference sequence). The DNA of the CDR3 is TGTGCCAGCAGTTCCCGACTAGCAGGAATATACAATGAGCAGTTCTTC. Encoded protein: CASSSRLAGIYNEQFF.

This chain connects TRBV19 to TRBJ1-2; 11 nucleotides match TRBD1. With 10 bases clipped from V and 7 bases from J, the junction kept 8 bases outside the gene matches. The CDR3 spans 13 residues. In germline, CDR1 is LNHDA, CDR2 SQIVND (reference sequence). The CDR3 is CATRQGQGGGYTF. The DNA of the CDR3 is TGTGCCACCCGACAGGGACAGGGGGGTGGCTACACCTTC.

The chain carries TRBV19 and TRBJ2-2, with D tentatively TRBD2 (5 bases). The germline V and J ends were trimmed by 4 bases and 6 bases, with 15 bases remaining between them. This CDR3 has 15 residues. CDR1 is LNHDA and CDR2 is SQIVND in the germline V gene (reference sequence). Here the CDR3 reads CASSTHSAHAGELFF. Written as DNA, the CDR3 is TGTGCCAGTAGTACTCATAGCGCCCATGCCGGGGAGCTGTTTTTT.

This sequence joins TRBV7-9 and TRBJ2-4; TRBD2 matches 11 bases. The CDR3 extends over 19 amino acids. Germline V gene lookup returns CDR1 SEHNR and CDR2 FQNEAQ (reference sequence). CDR3 protein: CASSALGTSGTVGQNIQYF. CDR3 sequence (DNA): TGTGCATCCAGTGCCCTCGGGACTAGCGGAACGGTGGGACAAAACATTCAGTACTTC.

This chain joins TRBV18 and TRBJ2-7, with D possibly being TRBD1 (6 bases). CDR1 KGHSH and CDR2 LQKENI come from the germline V gene. The CDR3 extends over 13 amino acids. V lost 2 bases and J lost 3, with 8 bases in between. The CDR3 region is CASSPDRRYEQYV. CDR3 bases: TGTGCCAGCTCACCAGACAGGCGCTACGAGCAGTACGTC.

The chain links TRBV25-1 to TRBJ1-3; 10 bases agree with TRBD1. With V trimmed by 4 bases and J by 8 bases, 11 bases remained unmatched. This CDR3 is 16 amino acids long. Germline V gives CDR1 MGHDK, CDR2 SYGVNS. The CDR3 reads CASSGPGQGFTDTIYF. The CDR3 nucleotides are TGTGCCAGCAGTGGACCGGGACAGGGGTTTACGGACACCATATATTTT.

Concerning this clone itself: A clone one base away is much larger, so this may be a read error. Within the sample, other DNA sequences also encode this same CDR3. The chain recombines TRBV10-3 with TRBJ1-1; D possibly corresponds to TRBD1 (5 bases). The CDR3 has 13 amino acids. The germline V and J ends were trimmed by 3 bases and 1 base, with 6 bases remaining between them. CDR1 and CDR2 from the germline V gene are ENHRY and SYGVKD. In DNA form, the CDR3 reads TGTGCCATCAGTGAAGGACAGAACACTGAAGCTTTCTTT. Translation: CAISEGQNTEAFF.

The V and J genes are TRBV24-1 and TRBJ1-1; 7 positions agree with TRBD1. V shed 9 bases and J 4 bases; nucleotides not matched to a gene: 4. Germline CDR1 and CDR2: KGHDR and SFDVKD. This CDR3 contains 12 residues. CDR3 in amino acids: CATRSGGTEAFF. CDR3 bases: TGTGCCACCCGCTCAGGGGGCACTGAAGCTTTCTTT.

The chain joins TRBV29-1 to TRBJ1-5, with 7 bases that match TRBD1. J lost 5 bases, V lost 6 bases, and 7 bases had no gene match. This CDR3 region has 13 residues. CDR1 and CDR2 (germline): SQVTM, ANQGSEA. The CDR3 coding sequence is TGCAGCGTCCAGGGGGGTCGGGATCAGCCCCAGCATTTT. As protein: CSVQGGRDQPQHF.

The chain uses TRBV3-1 (or the pseudogene TRBV3-2) and TRBJ1-1; TRBD1 is a possible D gene (6 bases). Looked up from germline, CDR1 is LGHDT and CDR2 is YNNKEL (reference sequence). The CDR3 runs 17 residues. The germline V and J ends were trimmed by 0 bases and 1 base, with 15 bases remaining between them. The CDR3 sequence: CASSQDRRGMGNTEAFF. CDR3 sequence (DNA): TGTGCCAGCAGCCAAGACCGCAGGGGAATGGGGAACACTGAAGCTTTCTTT.

The chain employs TRBV5-1 and TRBJ2-1; 7 nucleotides agree with TRBD2. Trimming took 1 base from V and 0 from J; bases not matched to a gene: 10. CDR3 size: 18 residues. Germline V gene lookup returns CDR1 SGHRS and CDR2 YFSETQ. The CDR3 region is CASSLNPSGLSSYNEQFF. The CDR3 region has the DNA TGCGCCAGCAGCTTGAATCCTAGCGGACTAAGCTCCTACAATGAGCAGTTCTTC.

The rearrangement joins TRBV12-5 to TRBJ1-1; possible D gene TRBD1, 5 bases. CDR3 size: 16 residues. V was clipped by 8 bases and J by 2 bases, with 21 bases between them. CDR1 and CDR2 (germline): LGHNT, FRNRAP. The CDR3 coding sequence is TGTGCTAGTTCTCCCGGCAGGGCAGATAGAAACACTGAAGCTTTCTTT. Translation: CASSPGRADRNTEAFF.

This clone has more than one count but fewer than ten. One end of the junction varies from germline; a read error may be responsible. The rearrangement uses TRBV7-9 and TRBJ1-2; perhaps TRBD1 as D (5 bases). The CDR3 is 14 amino acids. Germline V gene lookup returns CDR1 SEHNR and CDR2 FQNEAQ (reference sequence). CDR3 DNA sequence: TGTGCCAGCAGCAGCGAGACAGCTAATTATGGCTACACCTTC. The encoded protein is CASSSETANYGYTF.

This chain connects TRBV6-5 to TRBJ2-7; TRBD2 matches 9 bases. The CDR3 spans 14 residues. The V gene end was trimmed by 9 bases and the J gene end by 1 base; junction bases not matched to a gene: 7. Looked up from germline, CDR1 is MNHEY and CDR2 is SVGAGI. The CDR3 coding sequence is TGTGCCAGTAGAAGCGGGGGGTCTTCCTACGAGCAGTACTTC. Protein product: CASRSGGSSYEQYF.

This clone was counted once. This chain uses TRBV6-5 with TRBJ1-2; D gene unclear. This CDR3 has 12 amino acids. V was cut by 6 bases and J by 7 bases, with 12 bases left in between. Germline V gene data show CDR1 as MNHEY and CDR2 as SVGAGI. CDR3 region: CASSDPGLGYTF. DNA of the CDR3: TGTGCCAGCAGCGATCCAGGACTTGGCTACACCTTC.

The rearrangement uses TRBV3-1 (or the pseudogene TRBV3-2) and TRBJ2-7; 7 bases line up with TRBD1. CDR3 length equals 14 residues. V dropped 6 bases and J dropped 0; count of bases not matched to a gene: 5. Germline CDR1 is LGHDT and CDR2 is YNNKEL (reference sequence). CDR3 residues: CASSRGTDSYEQYF. DNA for the CDR3: TGTGCCAGCAGTCGTGGGACAGACTCCTACGAGCAGTACTTC.

This clone was detected once. The J gene is TRBJ1-2, the V gene TRBV7-2; D might be TRBD1 (5 bases). This CDR3 comprises 14 residues. CDR1 and CDR2 from the germline V gene are SGHTA and FQGNSA. V lost 7 bases and J lost 6, with 18 bases in between. CDR3 loop: CASTSNRQSDGYTF. The CDR3 DNA is TGTGCCAGCACCTCAAACCGACAGTCCGATGGCTACACCTTC.

This rearrangement joins TRBV5-4 to TRBJ2-2; 9 bases are shared with TRBD1. V trimming: 2 bases; J trimming: 6 bases; junction bases outside the gene matches: 2. This CDR3 spans 14 amino acids. Per germline, CDR1 SGHNT and CDR2 YYREEE (reference sequence). CDR3 DNA: TGTGCCAGCAGCTTTGGACAGGGGCCCGGGGAGCTGTTTTTT. Translated, it gives CASSFGQGPGELFF.

This rearrangement joins TRBV7-8 to TRBJ2-7; D may be TRBD1 (6 bases). Germline assignment: CDR1 SGHVS and CDR2 FQNEAQ. The CDR3 is 17 amino acids. The V end was cut by 2 bases, the J end by 3 bases, with 20 bases between. CDR3 sequence (DNA): TGTGCCAGCAGCTTAAACGCGTACCGGGACACCGTCTACGAGCAGTACGTC. As protein: CASSLNAYRDTVYEQYV.

The rearrangement uses TRBV19 and TRBJ2-3; 7 bases are shared with TRBD1. Trimming at V came to 8 bases and at J to 0 bases, leaving 17 bases not matched to a gene. CDR3 length: 18 residues. Germline V CDR1 and CDR2: LNHDA, SQIVND (reference sequence). The CDR3 sequence is CASAPGGRLGASTDTQYF. CDR3 bases: TGTGCCAGTGCCCCAGGGGGACGGTTGGGGGCTAGCACAGATACGCAGTATTTT.

The CDR3 sequence: CASSETGGGGEKLFF. As DNA, the CDR3 is TGTGCCAGCAGCGAGACAGGGGGCGGGGGTGAAAAACTGTTTTTT. The V and J genes are TRBV9 and TRBJ1-4; 10 bases map to TRBD1. From germline, CDR1 is SGDLS and CDR2 YYNGEE. J was trimmed by 7 bases and V by 3 bases; bases with no gene match: 6. The CDR3 is 15 residues long.

This rearrangement joins TRBV24-1 to TRBJ2-7; maybe TRBD1 (6 bases). CDR1 is KGHDR and CDR2 is SFDVKD in the germline V gene. The CDR3 contains 15 residues. The V gene lost 11 bases and the J gene lost 4 bases, with 23 bases spanning the gap. The CDR3 DNA reads TGTGCCATAACCAAGGACAGTCAAGTCCTTTACGAGCAGTACGTC. This codes for CAITKDSQVLYEQYV.

The CDR3 DNA reads TGTGCCAGCAGCCGCCGGGACTACACCTACGAGCAGTACGTC. Residues: CASSRRDYTYEQYV. This chain joins TRBV3-1 (or the pseudogene TRBV3-2) and TRBJ2-7; TRBD2 agrees at 7 bases. Germline trimming cut 4 bases from V and 2 bases from J; bases unmatched to any gene: 5. The CDR3 is 14 residues long. The germline V gene has CDR1 LGHDT and CDR2 YNNKEL (reference sequence).

This chain links TRBV6-2 or TRBV6-3 with TRBJ1-4; D gene ambiguous. The CDR3 totals 12 residues. Germline V gene data show CDR1 as MNHEY and CDR2 as SVGEGT. V was trimmed by 2 bases and J by 8 bases, leaving 6 bases between them. The CDR3 coding sequence is TGTGCCAGCAGTTACCAGACAGAAAAACTGTTTTTT. Protein: CASSYQTEKLFF.

The rearrangement links TRBV15 to TRBJ1-6; TRBD1 matches at 7 bases. CDR1 LNHNV and CDR2 YYDKDF come from the germline V gene (reference sequence). Losses at the gene ends were 0 bases for V and 7 bases for J; bases not matched to a gene: 3. The CDR3 covers 15 residues. The CDR3 here is CATSRDPGQNSPLHF. The CDR3 DNA reads TGTGCCACCAGCAGAGATCCGGGACAGAATTCACCCCTCCACTTT.

The chain employs TRBV4-3 and TRBJ1-1, with 7 bases lining up with TRBD1. V trimming: 2 bases; J trimming: 0 bases; junction bases outside the gene matches: 6. The CDR3 spans 16 residues. Germline assignment: CDR1 LGHNA and CDR2 YSLEER. CDR3 DNA sequence: TGCGCCAGCAGCCAACCCGGGACAGCGATGAACACTGAAGCTTTCTTT. This translates into CASSQPGTAMNTEAFF.

This clone was counted only a few times. The chain has TRBV12-3 or TRBV12-4 and TRBJ1-2; 7 bases are shared with TRBD1. The V and J ends lost 6 bases and 3 bases, in that order; junction bases with no gene match: 4. There are 13 residues in the CDR3. The CDR3 spells CASSYDRDYGYTF. DNA of the CDR3: TGTGCCAGCAGCTATGACAGGGACTATGGCTACACCTTC.

The V and J genes are TRBV7-9 and TRBJ2-5, with D unresolved. CDR1 and CDR2 from the germline V gene are SEHNR and FQNEAQ (reference sequence). Deletions cut 5 bases from V and 3 bases from J, with 19 bases between. The CDR3 totals 16 residues. In DNA, the CDR3 is TGTGCCAGCAGCCCCGACATCTCTTCTTATAAAGAGACCCAGTACTTC. This translates into CASSPDISSYKETQYF.

The gene calls are TRBV15 and TRBJ1-1; weak D call: TRBD1 (5 bases). The CDR3 runs 18 residues. Germline V gives CDR1 LNHNV, CDR2 YYDKDF (reference sequence). Trimming pared 0 bases from V and 3 bases from J, leaving 20 bases between. The CDR3 sequence: CATSRDVMVGGEYTEAFF. CDR3 bases: TGTGCCACCAGCAGAGATGTTATGGTGGGGGGGGAGTACACTGAAGCTTTCTTT.